This is a list of T cell receptor beta chains from one sample in a study of T cells in Graves' hyperthyroidism and ophthalmopathy. TCRdb re-called the multiplex PCR reads through MiXCR, storing one row per CDR3 protein. The sample holds roughly 330,000 distinct CDR3 sequences, over 15% seen once. The sample taken for sequencing was blood. These TCRs come from a man aged 25-40 years with Graves' hyperthyroidism. The CDR3 runs from the conserved cysteine through the conserved F or W. D genes are given only for firm matches. Only part of the rows carry a size: once, few, many, or a class if the clone is expanded.

J gene	D gene	V gene	clone size	CDR3 protein	CDR3 DNA
TRBJ1-2	NA	TRBV2	many	CASSVSYNYGYTF	TGTGCCAGCAGTGTTTCTTATAACTATGGCTACACCTTC
TRBJ2-7	NA	TRBV20-1	many	CSASPPSSGSYEQYF	TGCAGTGCTAGCCCTCCCTCGAGTGGCTCCTACGAGCAGTACTTC
TRBJ2-7	NA	TRBV7-9	NA	CASSLHGAYEQYF	TGTGCCAGCAGCTTACACGGGGCGTACGAGCAGTACTTC
TRBJ2-7	NA	TRBV10-3	NA	CAISRYFLRVYEQYF	TGTGCCATCAGTCGCTACTTCCTCAGGGTTTACGAGCAGTACTTC
TRBJ2-5	TRBD2	TRBV7-9	few	CASSPYTAGGQETQYF	TGTGCCAGCAGCCCGTATACAGCGGGAGGACAGGAGACCCAGTACTTC
TRBJ1-4	NA	TRBV2	few	CASSEGRGNEKLFF	TGTGCCAGCAGTGAGGGCAGGGGTAATGAAAAACTGTTTTTT
TRBJ2-1	TRBD2	TRBV12-3/TRBV12-4	many	CASSPSGRTYNEQFF	TGTGCCAGCAGTCCCAGCGGGAGGACCTACAATGAGCAGTTCTTC
TRBJ2-5	NA	TRBV2	NA	CASRAGTVSWGARETQYF	TGTGCCAGCAGGGCCGGGACAGTTTCTTGGGGGGCTCGAGAGACCCAGTACTTC
TRBJ1-1	NA	TRBV27	NA	CASRDDGDTEAFF	TGTGCCAGCAGGGATGACGGCGACACTGAAGCTTTCTTT
TRBJ2-6	NA	TRBV2	NA	CASHDPSRSGANVLTF	TGTGCCAGCCATGATCCGTCACGCTCTGGGGCCAACGTCCTGACTTTC
TRBJ2-5	TRBD1	TRBV2	NA	CASSWTGQETQYF	TGTGCCAGCAGTTGGACAGGGCAAGAGACCCAGTACTTC
TRBJ2-7	TRBD2	TRBV6-1	many	CASSGGLAGDEQYF	TGTGCCAGCAGTGGAGGACTAGCGGGAGACGAGCAGTACTTC
TRBJ2-1	NA	TRBV19	few	CASSIRGGLGRNEQFF	TGTGCCAGTAGTATCAGGGGTGGTTTAGGCAGGAATGAGCAGTTCTTC
TRBJ2-5	NA	TRBV18	many	CASSDNPIHQETQYF	TGTGCCAGCTCAGACAATCCGATCCACCAAGAGACCCAGTACTTC
TRBJ1-5	NA	TRBV10-3	NA	CATQGGRSNQPQHF	TGTGCCACCCAGGGAGGGAGAAGCAATCAGCCCCAGCATTTT
TRBJ2-1	NA	TRBV2	many	CASSSDYREQFF	TGTGCCAGCAGTTCCGACTACCGGGAGCAGTTCTTC
TRBJ1-1	NA	TRBV25-1	few	CASKQSSDSFF	TGTGCCAGCAAGCAATCTTCGGATTCTTTCTTT
TRBJ1-2	NA	TRBV7-3	many	CASSLTWQGEDGYTF	TGTGCCAGCAGCTTAACGTGGCAGGGAGAGGATGGCTACACCTTC
TRBJ2-1	NA	TRBV13	few	CASSPRRAASYNEQFF	TGTGCCAGCAGCCCCCGTAGAGCGGCCAGCTACAATGAGCAGTTCTTC
TRBJ2-7	NA	TRBV7-2	few	CASSQTRDEQYF	TGTGCCAGCAGCCAAACCCGAGACGAGCAGTACTTC
TRBJ2-1	TRBD2	TRBV6-1	many	CASSAPSGIYNEQFF	TGTGCCAGCAGTGCTCCTAGCGGGATCTACAATGAGCAGTTCTTC
TRBJ2-3	NA	TRBV5-1	many	CASSPDDPSTDTQYF	TGCGCCAGCAGCCCCGACGACCCTAGCACAGATACGCAGTATTTT
TRBJ2-7	NA	TRBV6-5	many	CASSYSATEAYEQYF	TGTGCCAGCAGTTACTCGGCGACAGAAGCCTACGAGCAGTACTTC
TRBJ2-3	TRBD2	TRBV2	many	CASTTSGDTQYF	TGTGCCAGCACAACTAGCGGGGACACGCAGTATTTT